This T cell receptor (beta chain) was captured in a study of blood T cells in healthy people across ages. This clonotype was detected a few times. What it binds is unknown. A single base separates this from a much larger clone, so it may be a read error. Germline values: CDR1 DFQATT, CDR2 SNEGSKA (reference sequence). The CDR3 covers 11 residues. Primed by a sample-barcoded 5' primer and a J-beta primer mix, a second PCR proceeded for about 7 to 12 cycles. TCRdb itself ran the 5' RACE reads through MiXCR, one entry per CDR3 protein. The table shows approximately 810,000 distinct CDR3 sequences, with under 30% occurring only once. General study points: Donor CMV infection status was unknown, possibly confounding age-related changes in expanded clonotypes.

Russia was home to the donors, healthy Caucasian individuals aged 6 to 90. In each sample, at least 6.5 million PBMCs were isolated. The chain carries TRBV20-1 and TRBJ2-7; D is unclear. This TCR was sampled from a woman of 80 years or more in good health. The sample consisted of blood. CDR3 bases: TGCAGGGCTAGTACCTTCTACGAGCAGTACTTC. It specifies CRASTFYEQYF.